Below, one T cell receptor (beta chain) is given with its context. The data originate from a study of shared clonotypes between healthy human individuals. The CDR3 is 13 amino acids. CDR1 SNHLY and CDR2 FYNNEI come from the germline V gene. V shed 10 bases and J shed 3 bases, with 16 bases lying between them. Sequencing used immunoSEQ multiplex PCR; TCRdb keeps in-frame clones, though not all of them. Here the sample spans around 510,000 clones, 70% to 80% being singletons. The study enrolled healthy HIV-negative adults without recent acute infections or vaccinations as donors. The rearrangement joins TRBV2 to TRBJ2-7; D might be TRBD1 or TRBD2, each matching 6 bases. Input material: PBMCs. The sequence was collected from a woman in her forties in good health. Some clones in this sample may be carry-over from other donors' samples. The CDR3 loop reads CATGGKGGYEQYF. CDR3 nucleotides: TGTGCCACCGGGGGAAAGGGGGGCTACGAGCAGTACTTC.